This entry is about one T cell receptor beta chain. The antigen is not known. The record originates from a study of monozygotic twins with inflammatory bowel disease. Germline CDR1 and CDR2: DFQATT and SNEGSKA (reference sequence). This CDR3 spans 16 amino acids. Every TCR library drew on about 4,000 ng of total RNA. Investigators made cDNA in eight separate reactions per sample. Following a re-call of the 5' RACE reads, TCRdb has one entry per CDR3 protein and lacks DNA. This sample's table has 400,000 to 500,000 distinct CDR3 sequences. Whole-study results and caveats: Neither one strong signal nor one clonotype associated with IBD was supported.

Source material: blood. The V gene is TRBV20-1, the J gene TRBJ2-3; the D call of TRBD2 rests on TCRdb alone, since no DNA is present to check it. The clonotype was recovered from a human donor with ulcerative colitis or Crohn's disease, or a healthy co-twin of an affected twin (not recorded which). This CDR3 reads CSARGLAGASTDTQYF.